These 2 T cell receptor beta chains originate from one sample sequenced in a study of shared clonotypes between healthy human individuals. The table came from immunoSEQ multiplex PCR; TCRdb's copy has only in-frame clones and leaves some out. This repertoire shows about 700,000 clones, approximately 79% found once; its top ten account for 1.5% to 2%. The sample consisted of memory CD4+ T cells sorted from blood. Described subset: CD45RA-negative fraction. The source is a woman in her twenties or thirties in good health.

This clone was found once. This same CDR3 is encoded by further DNA sequences in the sample. The chain employs TRBV4-1 and TRBJ1-1; TRBD1 might be the D (6 bases). There are 16 residues in the CDR3. The germline CDR1 and CDR2 sequences are MGHRA and YSYEKL. V was trimmed by 0 bases and J by 4 bases, leaving 15 bases between them. CDR3 coding DNA: TGCGCCAGCAGCCAAGAGGGCGGGGGGCAAAGCACTGAAGCTTTCTTT. It translates to CASSQEGGGQSTEAFF.

The rearrangement joins TRBV5-1 to TRBJ2-3; D gene uncertain. Germline CDR1 SGHRS, CDR2 YFSETQ. This CDR3 has 14 residues. The V and J ends lost 5 bases and 0 bases respectively, with 10 bases between them. The CDR3 spells CASRKGPSTDTQYF. As DNA, the CDR3 is TGCGCCAGCAGGAAAGGGCCTAGCACAGATACGCAGTATTTT. Full variable domain (remainder filled in from reference TRBV5-1 and TRBJ2-3): KAGVTQTPRYLIKTRGQQVTLSCSPISGHRSVSWYQQTPGQGLQFLFEYFSETQRNKGNFPGRFSGRQFSNSRSEMNVSTLELGDSALYLCASRKGPSTDTQYFGPGTRLTVL.